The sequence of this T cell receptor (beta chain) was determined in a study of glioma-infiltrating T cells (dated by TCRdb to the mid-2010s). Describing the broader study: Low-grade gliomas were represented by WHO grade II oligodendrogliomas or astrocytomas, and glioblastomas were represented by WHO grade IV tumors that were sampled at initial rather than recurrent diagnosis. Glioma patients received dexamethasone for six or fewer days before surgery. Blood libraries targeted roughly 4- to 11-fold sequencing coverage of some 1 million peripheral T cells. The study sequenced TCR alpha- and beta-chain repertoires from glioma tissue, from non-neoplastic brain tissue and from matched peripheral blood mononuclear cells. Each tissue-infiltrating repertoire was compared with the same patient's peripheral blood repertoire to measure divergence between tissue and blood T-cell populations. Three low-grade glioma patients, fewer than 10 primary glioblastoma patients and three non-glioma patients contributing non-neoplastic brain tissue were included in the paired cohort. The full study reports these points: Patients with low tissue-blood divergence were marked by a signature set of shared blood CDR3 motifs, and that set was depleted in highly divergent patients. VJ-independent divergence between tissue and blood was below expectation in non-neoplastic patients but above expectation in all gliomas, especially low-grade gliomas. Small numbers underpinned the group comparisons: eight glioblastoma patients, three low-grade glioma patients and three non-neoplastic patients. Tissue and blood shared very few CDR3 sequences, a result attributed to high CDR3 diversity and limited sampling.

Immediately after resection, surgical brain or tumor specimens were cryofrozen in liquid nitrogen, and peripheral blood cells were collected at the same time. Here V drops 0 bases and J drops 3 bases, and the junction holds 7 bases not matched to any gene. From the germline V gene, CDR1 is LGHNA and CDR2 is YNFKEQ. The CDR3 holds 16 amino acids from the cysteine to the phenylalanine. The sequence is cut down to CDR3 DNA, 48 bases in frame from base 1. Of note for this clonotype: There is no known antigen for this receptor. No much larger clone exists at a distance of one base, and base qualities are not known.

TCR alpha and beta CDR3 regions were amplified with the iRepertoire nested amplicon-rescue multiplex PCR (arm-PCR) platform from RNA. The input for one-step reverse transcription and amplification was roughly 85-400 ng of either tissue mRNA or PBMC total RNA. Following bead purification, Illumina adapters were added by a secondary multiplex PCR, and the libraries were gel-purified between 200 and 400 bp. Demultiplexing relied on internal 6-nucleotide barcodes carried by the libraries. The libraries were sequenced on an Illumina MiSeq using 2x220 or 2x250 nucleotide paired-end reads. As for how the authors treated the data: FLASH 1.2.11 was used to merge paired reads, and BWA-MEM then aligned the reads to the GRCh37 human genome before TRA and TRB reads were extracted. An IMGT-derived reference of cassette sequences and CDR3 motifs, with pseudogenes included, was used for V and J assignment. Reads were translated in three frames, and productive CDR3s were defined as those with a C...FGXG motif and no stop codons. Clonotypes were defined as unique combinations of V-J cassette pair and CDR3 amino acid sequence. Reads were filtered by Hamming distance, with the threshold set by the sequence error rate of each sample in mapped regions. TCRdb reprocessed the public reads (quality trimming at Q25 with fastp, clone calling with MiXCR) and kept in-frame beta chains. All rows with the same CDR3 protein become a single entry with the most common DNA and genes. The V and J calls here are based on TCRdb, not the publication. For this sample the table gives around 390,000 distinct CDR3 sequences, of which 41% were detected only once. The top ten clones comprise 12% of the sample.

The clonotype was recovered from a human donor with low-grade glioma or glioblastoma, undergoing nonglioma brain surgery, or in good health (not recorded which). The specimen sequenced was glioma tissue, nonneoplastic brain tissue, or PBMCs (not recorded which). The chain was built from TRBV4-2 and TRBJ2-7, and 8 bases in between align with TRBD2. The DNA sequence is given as TGTGCCAGCAGCCAAGAGCAAGGACTAGCACTCTACGAGCAGTACTTC. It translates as CASSQEQGLALYEQYF.